The present T cell receptor (beta chain) was sequenced within a study of blood T cell repertoires in COVID-19. Study-level information: Sites in the United States, Italy and Spain provided acute and convalescent COVID-19 samples.

Authors' processing steps: Amplification of reference gene primers provided the estimated nucleated cell counts. Generated by immunoSEQ multiplex PCR, the TCRdb table keeps only in-frame clones and is missing some. The D gene and trimming were derived from the DNA, and the V and J assignments and clone size from that table. The table has roughly 400,000 clones, approximately 93% seen once; the top ten hold 0.8% to 0.9%. In germline, CDR1 is SEHNR, CDR2 FQNEAQ (reference sequence). CDR3 length equals 12 residues. V was clipped by 2 bases and J by 7 bases, with 6 bases between them. Ages ranged from roughly 18 to 100 years, with residence in under 25 US areas. Exposed study participants had met a COVID-19 case within 2 weeks before entry.

The V call is TRBV7-9, the J call TRBJ2-1; D is possibly TRBD1 (6 bases). This TCR was recovered from a woman in her 40s who had been exposed to COVID-19. The sequencing sample was made of PBMCs or T cells enriched from blood (not recorded which). For the CDR3, the DNA is TGTGCCAGCAGCTTACAGGGGAATGAGCAGTTCTTC. This gives the protein CASSLQGNEQFF.